This T cell receptor beta chain was captured in a study of T cells in Graves' hyperthyroidism and ophthalmopathy. Of note for this clonotype: This clone may be a read error of a much larger clone one base away.

A NOSPECS grade of at least 4, a Clinical Activity Score of at least 3 and duration under 3 months were recorded in ophthalmopathy patients. The CDR3 has 15 amino acids. Looked up from germline, CDR1 is DFQATT and CDR2 is SNEGSKA (reference sequence). Researchers amplified the TCR beta CDR3 regions from RNA transcripts. The TCR CDR3 was amplified in a first-round RT-PCR using the HTBI primer set. Each CDR3 protein is one row after TCRdb ran MiXCR on the multiplex PCR reads. This table has 500,000 to 650,000 distinct CDR3 sequences, about 15% appearing once. This TCR was sampled from a woman aged 18-35 years with Graves' ophthalmopathy. The sample taken for sequencing was blood. This chain uses TRBV20-1 with TRBJ1-6; 10 positions agree with TRBD1. DNA for the CDR3: TGCAGTGCTAGAGATGGGACAGGGGTGGGCTCACCCCTCTACTTT. It is translated as CSARDGTGVGSPLYF.